What follows are 15 T cell receptor beta chains derived from one specimen sequenced in a study of blood T cell repertoires in COVID-19. Data came from immunoSEQ multiplex PCR; TCRdb stores just in-frame clones and leaves some out. The sample yields 200,000 or so clones, more than 80% seen once. The specimen was PBMCs or T cells enriched from blood (not recorded which). The receptors originated from a woman in her 40s with acute COVID-19.

V gene TRBV15 combines with J gene TRBJ2-2; D might be TRBD2 (6 bases). V was cut by 8 bases and J by 0 bases, with 10 bases left in between. CDR3 length: 14 residues. Looked up from germline, CDR1 is LNHNV and CDR2 is YYDKDF (reference sequence). CDR3 protein: CATRGNANTGELFF. The DNA of the CDR3 is TGTGCCACCCGGGGGAACGCGAACACCGGGGAGCTGTTTTTT.

J is TRBJ2-3 and V is TRBV19; 8 bases are a match to TRBD1. Losses at the gene ends were 5 bases for V and 2 bases for J; bases not matched to a gene: 6. Per the germline V gene, CDR1 is LNHDA and CDR2 is SQIVND (reference sequence). This CDR3 region has 15 residues. DNA for the CDR3: TGTGCCAGTAGTGTGAGACAGGGGCCCACAGATACGCAGTATTTT. Translated: CASSVRQGPTDTQYF.

This sequence joins TRBV29-1 and TRBJ1-2; the D gene is possibly TRBD1 (6 bases). Germline CDR1 SQVTM, CDR2 ANQGSEA. This CDR3 contains 13 residues. V gave up 1 base and J gave up 7 bases, with 13 bases separating them. The CDR3, as DNA: TGCAGCGTTGAAGGGCAGGGGTACGGTGGCTACACCTTC. It translates to CSVEGQGYGGYTF.

This sequence joins TRBV7-2 and TRBJ2-4; D is uncertain. CDR3 length: 14 amino acids. Looked up from germline, CDR1 is SGHTA and CDR2 is FQGNSA. Trimming removed 1 base from V and 6 bases from J, with 10 bases in between. The DNA for the CDR3 is TGTGCCAGCAGCTTAGAGTTTGGCAGAAACATTCAGTACTTC. This translates into CASSLEFGRNIQYF.

The chain combines TRBV19 with TRBJ1-5; D unresolved. Per the germline V gene, CDR1 is LNHDA and CDR2 is SQIVND (reference sequence). Between the trimmed V and J ends, which lost 6 bases and 6 bases, there was a span of 12 bases. The CDR3 sequence is 13 residues long. CDR3 in amino acids: CASSLAAGQPQHF. As DNA, the CDR3 is TGTGCCAGTAGCCTAGCCGCGGGTCAGCCCCAGCATTTT.

This rearrangement joins TRBV11-3 to TRBJ2-3; unclear D gene. Trimming shortened V by 5 bases and J by 0 bases, and 12 bases separated the two germline ends. The V gene's germline CDR1 is SGHNT and CDR2 YENEEA. The CDR3 has 15 amino acids. In DNA form, the CDR3 reads TGTGCCAGCAGCCCGAGGAGATCTAGCACAGATACGCAGTATTTT. Amino acids: CASSPRRSSTDTQYF.

The chain links TRBV12-3 or TRBV12-4 to TRBJ1-1; unclear D gene. With 2 bases removed from V and 5 bases from J, the gap between germline ends came to 6 bases. The CDR3 is 12 amino acids. This CDR3 reads CASSLRRTEAFF. CDR3 coding DNA: TGTGCCAGCAGTTTACGGAGGACTGAAGCTTTCTTT.

This chain links TRBV14 with TRBJ1-6; D is unresolved. V lost 1 base, J lost 0 bases, and 10 bases lay in between. CDR3 length equals 17 residues. Germline loops: CDR1 SGHDN, CDR2 FVKESK. The CDR3 loop reads CASSQGAGSSYNSPLHF. CDR3 in DNA: TGTGCCAGCAGCCAAGGGGCGGGTAGCTCCTATAATTCACCCCTCCACTTT.

As for this clone: In the same sample, other DNA sequences code for this CDR3. CDR3 sequence: CSVRENTEAFF. In DNA, the CDR3 is TGCAGCGTCCGAGAGAACACTGAAGCTTTCTTT. The chain carries TRBV29-1 and TRBJ1-1; D remains ambiguous. The ends were cut back, 6 bases at V and 1 base at J, with 6 bases in the middle. Germline values: CDR1 SQVTM, CDR2 ANQGSEA. The CDR3 length is 11 residues.

The rearrangement links TRBV5-1 to TRBJ1-2; 8 bases line up with TRBD1. Trimming at V came to 4 bases and at J to 4 bases, leaving 6 bases not matched to a gene. Germline V gene data show CDR1 as SGHRS and CDR2 as YFSETQ. The CDR3 covers 14 residues. The CDR3 nucleotides read TGCGCCAGCAGCGCAACAGGGGGTAGCTATGGCTACACCTTC. It translates to CASSATGGSYGYTF.

The chain links TRBV13 to TRBJ2-1; TRBD1 might be the D (6 bases). Germline assignment: CDR1 PRHDT and CDR2 FYEKMQ (reference sequence). This CDR3 contains 15 residues. V was pared by 5 bases and J by 3 bases, with 14 bases between. CDR3 loop: CASSPSDSIYNEQFF. In DNA form, the CDR3 reads TGTGCCAGCAGCCCCTCGGACAGTATCTACAATGAGCAGTTCTTC.

On this clone: The germline gene is not matched at one end of the junction; a read error may be the cause. The chain has TRBV7-9 and TRBJ1-2, with a tentative D call TRBD1 (6 bases). This CDR3 region has 14 residues. Germline assignment: CDR1 SEHNR and CDR2 FQNEAQ (reference sequence). CDR3 sequence (DNA): TGTGCCAGCAGTTTAGGGGGAGGGGACTATGGCTACACCTTC. Protein sequence: CASSLGGGDYGYTF.

In its sample, this clone was seen once. The germline gene is not matched at one end of the junction; a read error may be the cause. V is TRBV19 and J is TRBJ1-1; D is ambiguous. Germline loops: CDR1 LNHDA, CDR2 SQIVND (reference sequence). This CDR3 is 14 amino acids long. As DNA, the CDR3 is TGTGCCAGTAATATAGGACTGATGAACACTGAAGCTTTCTTT. This translates into CASNIGLMNTEAFF.

This clone appeared once. The CDR3 protein is CASIGTGGAGTEAFF. Here the CDR3 DNA reads TGTGCCAGCATTGGAACAGGGGGCGCGGGAACTGAAGCTTTCTTT. V and J are TRBV2 and TRBJ1-1, with 9 bases that match TRBD1. Per the germline V gene, CDR1 is SNHLY and CDR2 is FYNNEI. The CDR3 spans 15 residues. V trimming: 7 bases; J trimming: 5 bases; junction bases outside the gene matches: 11.

The V call is TRBV4-3, the J call TRBJ2-3; perhaps TRBD2 as D (6 bases). The CDR3 is made up of 18 amino acids. With 1 base removed from V and 3 bases from J, the gap between germline ends came to 20 bases. Germline loops: CDR1 LGHNA, CDR2 YSLEER. The CDR3 loop is CASSQGTNWAGMTDTQYF. CDR3 DNA: TGCGCCAGCAGCCAAGGGACAAATTGGGCGGGGATGACAGATACGCAGTATTTT.